These 25 T cell receptor beta chains were all obtained from the same sample, sequenced in a study of blood T cells in healthy people across ages. A second roughly 6 to 12 cycle PCR used barcoded and J-beta primers. TCRdb itself ran the 5' RACE reads through MiXCR, one entry per CDR3 protein. The table records roughly 1,700,000 distinct CDR3 sequences, about 28% of them present only once. What was sequenced was blood. These receptors all stem from a woman under 40 in good health.

V is TRBV5-5 and J is TRBJ2-7; the D call may be TRBD1 or TRBD2 (6 bases each). CDR3 length equals 13 residues. Germline V gene lookup returns CDR1 SGHKS and CDR2 YYEKEE (reference sequence). Trimming took off 7 bases at V and 1 base at J, with 12 bases between the two ends. CDR3: CASGGTYSYEQYF. CDR3 DNA: TGTGCCAGCGGCGGGACATATTCCTACGAGCAGTACTTC.

The chain combines TRBV9 with TRBJ2-1, with TRBD2 matching over 10 bases. CDR1 and CDR2 from the germline V gene are SGDLS and YYNGEE. The V segment lost 2 bases and the J segment 6 bases; nucleotides outside the gene matches: 8. The CDR3 extends over 16 amino acids. The CDR3 bases are TGTGCCAGCAGCGTGGATCTAGCGGGAGCGCTCAATGAGCAGTTCTTC. Residues: CASSVDLAGALNEQFF.

The chain is built from TRBV29-1 and TRBJ2-1; D is undetermined. The V gene lost 1 base and the J gene lost 5 bases, with 9 bases spanning the gap. From germline, CDR1 is SQVTM and CDR2 ANQGSEA. CDR3 size: 13 residues. DNA for the CDR3: TGCAGCGTTGAAGGGCGAGAAGACAATGAGCAGTTCTTC. It yields the protein CSVEGREDNEQFF.

A remark on this clonotype: A much more abundant neighbour one base away suggests this may be a read error. The V and J genes are TRBV29-1 and TRBJ2-1, with 7 bases identical to TRBD2. Unmatched junction bases numbered 10, after V lost 3 bases and J lost 8 bases. This CDR3 is built from 14 residues. Germline assignment: CDR1 SQVTM and CDR2 ANQGSEA. DNA of the CDR3: TGCAGCGTTGAGGGGGGAGGGAGTTTGGATGAGCAGTTCTTC. Its translation is CSVEGGGSLDEQFF.

The chain links TRBV6-4 to TRBJ1-1; unclear D gene. V lost 2 bases and J lost 6, with 13 bases in between. The CDR3 is 14 residues long. The germline V gene encodes CDR1 MRHNA and CDR2 SNTAGT. The CDR3 DNA reads TGTGCCAGCAGTGACATGGAAGTTTTTGCTGAAGCTTTCTTT. Its protein product is CASSDMEVFAEAFF.

Ten or more counts support this clonotype. This chain links TRBV29-1 with TRBJ2-1, with a possible D match to TRBD2 (6 bases). Germline CDR1 SQVTM, CDR2 ANQGSEA. The CDR3 covers 13 residues. The CDR3 DNA follows: TGCAGTGCTACGGGCGGGGCCTACAATGAGCAGTTCTTC. Protein: CSATGGAYNEQFF.

This clonotype appeared many times. This chain connects TRBV28 to TRBJ2-7, with 7 nucleotides matching TRBD1. Germline values: CDR1 MDHEN, CDR2 SYDVKM. Losses at the gene ends were 3 bases for V and 1 base for J; bases not matched to a gene: 6. The CDR3 consists of 15 residues. CDR3 loop: CASSFPGQTSYEQYF. The CDR3 DNA sequence: TGTGCCAGCAGTTTCCCGGGACAGACATCCTACGAGCAGTACTTC.

This clonotype showed up just a few times. The V and J genes are TRBV7-9 and TRBJ2-2; D remains ambiguous. Germline V gene sequence: CDR1 SEHNR, CDR2 FQNEAQ (reference sequence). V lost 6 bases, J lost 4 bases, and 12 bases lay in between. The CDR3 runs to 14 residues. DNA for the CDR3: TGTGCCAGCAGGAACGCTGCTTTCACCGGGGAGCTGTTTTTT. Translating gives CASRNAAFTGELFF.

This chain joins TRBV7-3 and TRBJ2-1; either TRBD1 or TRBD2 may supply D (5 bases each). Trimming pared 4 bases from V and 0 bases from J, leaving 13 bases between. Germline lookup yields CDR1 SGHTA and CDR2 FQGTGA. The CDR3 is made up of 16 amino acids. CDR3 residues: CASSSAGTTSYNEQFF. CDR3 sequence (DNA): TGTGCCAGCAGCTCGGCCGGGACGACCTCCTACAATGAGCAGTTCTTC.

Only a few counts were recorded for this clonotype. V usage is TRBV4-2 and J usage is TRBJ1-2; maybe TRBD1 (5 bases). The CDR3 is made up of 14 amino acids. Per the germline V gene, CDR1 is LGHNA and CDR2 is YNFKEQ. The germline V and J ends were trimmed by 0 bases and 5 bases, with 10 bases remaining between them. The DNA for the CDR3 is TGTGCCAGCAGCCAAGATCGAGGGGTGTATGGCTACACCTTC. Its protein product is CASSQDRGVYGYTF.

The CDR3 DNA reads as TGCAGTGCTAGAATGGACACTAACTATGGCTACACCTTC. It translates to CSARMDTNYGYTF. The gene calls are TRBV20-1 and TRBJ1-2; maybe TRBD1 (5 bases). This CDR3 has 13 residues. The germline V gene has CDR1 DFQATT and CDR2 SNEGSKA (reference sequence). Trimming took 2 bases from V and 0 from J, leaving 7 bases between them.

A word on this clonotype: Just one base apart from a much larger clone, this may be a read error. The genes are TRBV7-2 and TRBJ2-1; 9 nucleotides match TRBD2. Germline V gene lookup returns CDR1 SGHTA and CDR2 FQGNSA. V dropped 6 bases and J dropped 13; count of bases not matched to a gene: 19. This CDR3 has 16 residues. This CDR3 is CASSPGVAGEGETQFF. The CDR3 DNA follows: TGTGCCAGCAGTCCTGGGGTAGCGGGAGAAGGAGAGACCCAGTTCTTC.

The chain couples TRBV27 to TRBJ1-4; weak D call: TRBD1 (5 bases). The germline gives CDR1 MNHEY, CDR2 SMNVEV (reference sequence). The germline V and J ends were trimmed by 6 bases and 3 bases, with 11 bases remaining between them. This CDR3 contains 14 residues. CDR3 sequence reads: CASSPRAPNEKLFF. CDR3 bases: TGTGCCAGCAGCCCCAGGGCGCCTAATGAAAAACTGTTTTTT.

This chain connects TRBV12-3 or TRBV12-4 to TRBJ2-3; D not certain. The CDR3 spans 14 residues. Trimming left V 4 bases short and J 2 bases short, with 10 bases between. The chain's CDR3 is CASSCGVTTDTQYF. The CDR3 DNA reads TGTGCCAGCAGTTGTGGGGTGACCACAGATACGCAGTATTTT.

This clonotype was seen a few times. The chain joins TRBV2 to TRBJ2-3, with D perhaps TRBD2 (5 bases). Between the trimmed V and J ends, which lost 3 bases and 5 bases, there was a span of 12 bases. The CDR3 spans 14 residues. Germline CDR1 SNHLY, CDR2 FYNNEI. This chain's CDR3 is CASSEASRRDTQYF. The CDR3 coding sequence is TGTGCCAGCAGTGAGGCTAGCCGGAGAGATACGCAGTATTTT.

The chain employs TRBV4-1 and TRBJ2-3, with D perhaps TRBD2 (6 bases). The CDR3 has 13 residues. Per the germline V gene, CDR1 is MGHRA and CDR2 is YSYEKL. Trimming cost V 1 base and J 10 bases, with 12 bases left between them. CDR3 sequence (DNA): TGCGCCAGCAGCCAAGTAGCTAGCGCCGCGCAGTATTTT. Its protein product is CASSQVASAAQYF.

The genes are TRBV15 and TRBJ2-3; 7 bases fit TRBD1. V trimming: 0 bases; J trimming: 2 bases; junction bases outside the gene matches: 2. Germline V gives CDR1 LNHNV, CDR2 YYDKDF (reference sequence). CDR3 length: 15 amino acids. CDR3 DNA sequence: TGTGCCACCAGCAGAGAGGGACAGACCACAGATACGCAGTATTTT. Translating gives CATSREGQTTDTQYF.

The chain is built from TRBV12-3 or TRBV12-4 and TRBJ1-3; 9 nucleotides match TRBD1. This CDR3 region has 16 residues. Losses at the gene ends were 5 bases for V and 6 bases for J; bases not matched to a gene: 11. CDR3 DNA: TGTGCCAGCAGTCCTAGGGACAGGGTGGGATTAAACACCATATATTTT. Translation: CASSPRDRVGLNTIYF.

Worth noting for this clonotype: This sequence may be a read error, since a much larger clone differs from it by one base. CDR3 region: CSVDLRRADTQYF. CDR3 bases: TGCAGCGTTGACTTGCGTCGGGCAGATACGCAGTATTTT. The chain has TRBV29-1 and TRBJ2-3; D gene unclear. Germline CDR1 reads SQVTM; CDR2 reads ANQGSEA. The CDR3 is made up of 13 amino acids. Trimming removed 3 bases from V and 4 bases from J, with 11 bases in between.

This rearrangement joins TRBV5-1 to TRBJ2-3, with a tentative D call TRBD2 (5 bases). The CDR3 contains 15 residues. The germline gives CDR1 SGHRS, CDR2 YFSETQ. Trimming shortened V by 1 base and J by 1 base, and 10 bases separated the two germline ends. DNA of the CDR3: TGCGCCAGCAGCTTGTGGGAGAAGGGCACAGATACGCAGTATTTT. It translates to CASSLWEKGTDTQYF.

This clonotype is a singleton in its sample. This could be a read error, since a much larger clone is one nucleotide away. V and J are TRBV12-3 or TRBV12-4 and TRBJ1-2, with a weak D call TRBD1 (5 bases). This CDR3 spans 13 amino acids. The germline V and J ends were trimmed by 6 bases and 7 bases, with 15 bases remaining between them. The DNA of the CDR3 is TGTGCCAGCAGCTACAGAGGGGACTCTGGCTACACCTTC. Protein: CASSYRGDSGYTF.

The CDR3 protein is CSVGGTQETQYF. The CDR3 nucleotides are TGCAGCGTTGGGGGGACCCAAGAGACCCAGTACTTC. V gene TRBV29-1 combines with J gene TRBJ2-5; the D gene could be TRBD1 or TRBD2 (5 bases each). The germline gives CDR1 SQVTM, CDR2 ANQGSEA. V lost 4 bases and J lost 1, with 7 bases in between. The CDR3 covers 12 residues.

This clonotype was counted many times. The rearrangement joins TRBV12-3 or TRBV12-4 to TRBJ2-5; perhaps TRBD1 as D (6 bases). The length of the CDR3 is 12 residues. V gave up 6 bases and J gave up 4 bases, with 9 bases separating them. The DNA for the CDR3 is TGTGCCAGCAGAACAGGGTCAGAGACCCAGTACTTC. Translating it yields CASRTGSETQYF.

V and J are TRBV7-6 and TRBJ2-1, with D possibly being TRBD2 (5 bases). CDR1 and CDR2 (germline): SGHVS, FNYEAQ. Between the trimmed V and J ends, which lost 6 bases and 7 bases, there was a span of 16 bases. This CDR3 is built from 14 residues. The CDR3 loop reads CASRGVGPGNEQFF. In DNA form, the CDR3 reads TGTGCCAGCAGGGGTGTGGGCCCGGGGAATGAGCAGTTCTTC.

This clonotype appeared a few times. The chain joins TRBV10-3 to TRBJ2-1; 13 bases line up with TRBD2. The germline V gene encodes CDR1 ENHRY and CDR2 SYGVKD. The ends lost 0 bases at V and 9 bases at J; junction bases unmatched: 5. The CDR3 is made up of 16 amino acids. The CDR3 region is CAISESGTSGISEQFF. CDR3 bases: TGTGCCATCAGTGAGTCTGGGACTAGCGGGATCTCTGAGCAGTTCTTC.